This T cell receptor (beta chain) came from a study of T cells expressing NK-cell markers. In the study overall: It was from sorted CD3+CD56+NKG2C+, CD3+CD56+NKG2C- and CD3+CD56-NKG2C+ T cells that TCR beta repertoires came. Among eight sequenced donors, seven carried HCMV seropositivity while one was seronegative.

The authors made TCR beta cDNA libraries by 5'RACE template switching. This switching added a universal primer site and UMIs. TCRdb reprocessed the 5' RACE reads and keeps a single row for each CDR3 protein, giving no DNA. The sample has approximately 170,000 distinct CDR3 sequences. The CDR3 loop spans 13 amino acids. Germline V gene sequence: CDR1 SGHVS, CDR2 FQNEAQ. Specimen: blood T cells: a sorted CD56 or NKG2C T cell subset, CD4+ or CD8+ T cells, or bulk PBMC T cells (not recorded which). This chain uses TRBV7-8 with TRBJ2-3. The sequence derives from a man aged 18-69 years in good health. This CDR3 reads CASSLLAENTQYF.